These 25 T cell receptor beta chains share one sample of origin, sequenced in a study of blood T cell repertoires in COVID-19. Profiled with immunoSEQ multiplex PCR; TCRdb holds only in-frame clones, not every one. The sample comprises 85,000 to 100,000 clones, around nine tenths of which are singletons, and 1.5% to 2% rests with the top ten. The specimen was peripheral blood. These receptors originate from a man in his 60s with acute or convalescent COVID-19.

This sequence joins TRBV3-1 (or the pseudogene TRBV3-2) and TRBJ2-2; D gene unclear. This CDR3 contains 15 residues. Germline V gene data show CDR1 as LGHDT and CDR2 as YNNKEL (reference sequence). Trimming took off 4 bases at V and 2 bases at J, with 11 bases between the two ends. The CDR3 nucleotides are TGTGCCAGCAGCCCGCCGACTCCAAACACCGGGGAGCTGTTTTTT. As protein: CASSPPTPNTGELFF.

This chain connects TRBV14 to TRBJ2-1; D gene unclear. Germline V CDR1 and CDR2: SGHDN, FVKESK. Trimming removed 1 base at V and 10 bases at J, with 8 bases between. The CDR3 runs to 12 residues. The CDR3 nucleotides read TGTGCCAGCAGCCAAGCGCGGCAGGAGCAGTTCTTC. Its protein is CASSQARQEQFF.

This sequence joins TRBV19 and TRBJ1-4; TRBD1 matches 7 bases. Germline V CDR1 and CDR2: LNHDA, SQIVND (reference sequence). V shed 8 bases, J shed 4 bases, and the junction held 4 bases outside the gene matches. The CDR3 covers 13 residues. The CDR3 here is CASRTGYNEKLFF. The CDR3 DNA reads as TGTGCCAGTCGGACAGGTTATAATGAAAAACTGTTTTTT.

V is TRBV11-2 and J is TRBJ2-6, with D perhaps matching TRBD1 (6 bases). CDR1 is SGHAT and CDR2 is FQNNGV in the germline V gene. The CDR3 contains 14 residues. V shed 11 bases and J shed 0 bases, with 11 bases lying between them. The CDR3 sequence: CASRDTSGANVLTF. In DNA form, the CDR3 reads TGTGCCTCCCGGGACACCTCTGGGGCCAACGTCCTGACTTTC.

This clone has a single count. V and J are TRBV20-1 and TRBJ1-2; D gene ambiguous. CDR3 length: 11 residues. V was pared by 5 bases and J by 6 bases, with 10 bases between. The germline gives CDR1 DFQATT, CDR2 SNEGSKA (reference sequence). DNA of the CDR3: TGCAGTGCTCTTAGATCCAATGGCTACACCTTC. Its protein product is CSALRSNGYTF.

The chain links TRBV11-1 to TRBJ1-2; 9 nucleotides match TRBD1. The CDR3 loop spans 14 amino acids. The ends lost 5 bases at V and 3 bases at J; junction bases unmatched: 4. CDR1 and CDR2 (germline): SGHAT, FQDESV (reference sequence). CDR3 loop: CASSRTGADYGYTF. The CDR3 region has the DNA TGTGCCAGCAGCCGGACAGGGGCGGACTATGGCTACACCTTC.

The rearrangement joins TRBV3-1 (or the pseudogene TRBV3-2) to TRBJ1-1; maybe TRBD1 (5 bases). CDR1 is LGHDT and CDR2 is YNNKEL in the germline V gene (reference sequence). This CDR3 region has 14 residues. The V gene lost 3 bases and the J gene lost 3 bases, with 11 bases spanning the gap. CDR3 coding DNA: TGTGCCAGCAGCCAGGTCCCGGGGGACACTGAAGCTTTCTTT. The encoded protein is CASSQVPGDTEAFF.

V and J are TRBV19 and TRBJ1-4; no clear D gene. Germline-derived CDR1 and CDR2 are LNHDA and SQIVND (reference sequence). Trimming removed 7 bases at V and 0 bases at J, with 9 bases between. The CDR3 length is 14 residues. DNA of the CDR3: TGTGCCAGTAATCGAGGCACAACTAATGAAAAACTGTTTTTT. It encodes CASNRGTTNEKLFF.

The chain joins TRBV6-5 to TRBJ1-5; a possible D gene is TRBD1 (6 bases). Between the trimmed V and J ends, which lost 6 bases and 9 bases, there was a span of 15 bases. Germline V CDR1 and CDR2: MNHEY, SVGAGI. The CDR3 is 13 amino acids. CDR3 in DNA: TGTGCCAGCAGCAACAGGGACCTAGGGCCCCAGCATTTT. This encodes CASSNRDLGPQHF.

The rearrangement joins TRBV7-2 to TRBJ1-5, with D perhaps matching TRBD1 (6 bases). Deletions cut 3 bases from V and 4 bases from J, with 13 bases between. There are 15 residues in the CDR3. CDR1 and CDR2 from the germline V gene are SGHTA and FQGNSA. The CDR3 nucleotides are TGTGCCAGCAGCTTTCGACGGGACACAAATCAGCCCCAGCATTTT. This encodes CASSFRRDTNQPQHF.

The chain uses TRBV30 and TRBJ1-5; 8 bases map to TRBD1. After removal of 7 bases from V and 4 bases from J, the junction contained 12 bases not matched to a gene. The germline gives CDR1 GTSNPN, CDR2 SVGIG (reference sequence). This CDR3 spans 15 amino acids. Written as DNA, the CDR3 is TGTGCCTTGACGACAGGGGCCCAACTAAATCAGCCCCAGCATTTT. Its protein product is CALTTGAQLNQPQHF.

This chain joins TRBV24-1 and TRBJ2-3; 9 bases are a match to TRBD2. V dropped 4 bases and J dropped 2; count of bases not matched to a gene: 6. This CDR3 is 16 amino acids long. The germline CDR1 and CDR2 sequences are KGHDR and SFDVKD. DNA for the CDR3: TGTGCCACCAGTGAAGGCGCTAGCGGGAACACAGATACGCAGTATTTT. This codes for CATSEGASGNTDTQYF.

DNA for the CDR3: TGCGCCAGCATGCGGACAGGAGGGAACACTGAAGCTTTCTTT. It translates to CASMRTGGNTEAFF. This chain joins TRBV5-1 and TRBJ1-1; 7 nucleotides line up with TRBD1. Trimming cost V 6 bases and J 1 base; bases outside gene matches: 6. The CDR3 sequence is 14 residues long. Germline V lookup: CDR1 SGHRS, CDR2 YFSETQ.

The V gene is TRBV19, the J gene TRBJ2-5; 9 bases are a match to TRBD2. After removal of 6 bases from V and 6 bases from J, the junction contained 11 bases not matched to a gene. This CDR3 is built from 15 residues. From germline, CDR1 is LNHDA and CDR2 SQIVND (reference sequence). DNA of the CDR3: TGTGCCAGTAGCTTGTTAGCGGGGGATCGACAGACCCAGTACTTC. Translation gives CASSLLAGDRQTQYF.

This clone was seen once. The chain uses TRBV3-1 (or the pseudogene TRBV3-2) and TRBJ2-5, with 13 bases identical to TRBD2. There are 17 residues in the CDR3. Unmatched junction bases numbered 4, after V lost 0 bases and J lost 3 bases. The germline V gene has CDR1 LGHDT and CDR2 YNNKEL (reference sequence). CDR3 in amino acids: CASSQETGLAGKETQYF. The CDR3 coding sequence is TGTGCCAGCAGCCAAGAGACGGGACTAGCGGGAAAAGAGACCCAGTACTTC.

The rearrangement uses TRBV5-1 and TRBJ2-5; the match to TRBD2 covers 10 bases. The CDR3 covers 14 residues. V gave up 4 bases and J gave up 5 bases; unmatched junction bases: 5. CDR1 SGHRS and CDR2 YFSETQ come from the germline V gene. The DNA of the CDR3 is TGCGCCAGCAGCCACGGGACTAGCGTTGAGACCCAGTACTTC. It is translated as CASSHGTSVETQYF.

V is TRBV5-1 and J is TRBJ1-2; no firm D call. Between the trimmed V and J ends, which lost 0 bases and 7 bases, there was a span of 10 bases. CDR3 length equals 13 residues. The V gene's germline CDR1 is SGHRS and CDR2 YFSETQ. The DNA for the CDR3 is TGCGCCAGCAGCTTGGACGGTCCCGTTGGCTACACCTTC. Protein: CASSLDGPVGYTF.

V gene TRBV6-5 combines with J gene TRBJ1-2, with 7 positions matching TRBD1. The CDR3 consists of 15 residues. The germline CDR1 and CDR2 sequences are MNHEY and SVGAGI. The V segment lost 6 bases and the J segment 0 bases; nucleotides outside the gene matches: 7. CDR3 sequence reads: CASRTDREPNYGYTF. In nucleotides, the CDR3 is TGTGCCAGCAGGACAGACAGGGAGCCTAACTATGGCTACACCTTC.

The chain combines TRBV5-1 with TRBJ1-3; TRBD1 agrees at 8 bases. Germline V CDR1 and CDR2: SGHRS, YFSETQ. This CDR3 spans 16 amino acids. The V and J ends lost 1 base and 0 bases, in that order; junction bases with no gene match: 3. The DNA for the CDR3 is TGCGCCAGCAGCTTGCTCGACAGGGGCTCTGGAAACACCATATATTTT. Translating it yields CASSLLDRGSGNTIYF. Drawing the rest from reference TRBV5-1 and TRBJ1-3, the complete variable domain is KAGVTQTPRYLIKTRGQQVTLSCSPISGHRSVSWYQQTPGQGLQFLFEYFSETQRNKGNFPGRFSGRQFSNSRSEMNVSTLELGDSALYLCASSLLDRGSGNTIYFGEGSWLTVV.

The rearrangement joins TRBV9 to TRBJ1-1; no reliable D call. CDR3 length: 15 amino acids. Germline V CDR1 and CDR2: SGDLS, YYNGEE. Trimming took 0 bases from V and 3 from J, leaving 12 bases between them. The CDR3 spells CASSVVPGIDTEAFF. DNA of the CDR3: TGTGCCAGCAGCGTAGTTCCGGGGATTGACACTGAAGCTTTCTTT. Complete variable domain (other parts from reference TRBV9 and TRBJ1-1): DSGVTQTPKHLITATGQRVTLRCSPRSGDLSVYWYQQSLDQGLQFLIQYYNGEERAKGNILERFSAQQFPDLHSELNLSSLELGDSALYFCASSVVPGIDTEAFFGQGTRLTVV.

The J gene is TRBJ2-7, the V gene TRBV5-6; possible D gene TRBD1, 6 bases. CDR1 and CDR2 from the germline V gene are SGHDT and YYEEEE. CDR3 length: 14 residues. Trimming stripped 4 bases from V and 2 bases from J, with 13 bases between. The CDR3 DNA reads TGTGCCAGCAGCCTGGACAGAACCCCCTACGAGCAGTACTTC. Translated: CASSLDRTPYEQYF.

The chain's CDR3 is CATGQEDLLYGYTF. The CDR3 region has the DNA TGTGCCACGGGACAGGAGGATCTTCTCTATGGCTACACCTTC. The rearrangement uses TRBV5-4 and TRBJ1-2, with TRBD1 identical over 8 bases. This CDR3 comprises 14 residues. V lost 9 bases and J lost 4; bases outside the gene matches: 11. Germline assignment: CDR1 SGHNT and CDR2 YYREEE (reference sequence).

V gene TRBV6-5 combines with J gene TRBJ2-6; 7 bases agree with TRBD1. Germline V CDR1 and CDR2: MNHEY, SVGAGI. This CDR3 has 15 residues. The ends lost 5 bases at V and 4 bases at J; junction bases unmatched: 5. The CDR3 sequence is CASSRTGVGANVLTF. CDR3 coding DNA: TGTGCCAGCAGTAGAACAGGGGTCGGGGCCAACGTCCTGACTTTC.

This chain joins TRBV7-8 and TRBJ1-2; 8 nucleotides agree with TRBD1. The length of the CDR3 is 15 residues. Germline trimming cut 3 bases from V and 8 bases from J; bases unmatched to any gene: 11. Looked up from germline, CDR1 is SGHVS and CDR2 is FQNEAQ. CDR3 region: CASSFGQGRLDGYTF. In nucleotides, the CDR3 is TGTGCCAGCAGCTTCGGACAGGGCCGACTAGACGGCTACACCTTC. Full variable domain (rest looked up from reference TRBV7-8 and TRBJ1-2): GAGVSQSPRYKVAKRGQDVALRCDPISGHVSLFWYQQALGQGPEFLTYFQNEAQLDKSGLPSDRFFAERPEGSVSTLKIQRTQQEDSAVYLCASSFGQGRLDGYTFGSGTRLTVV.

This chain links TRBV10-1 with TRBJ1-1; D is unclear. CDR1 and CDR2 from the germline V gene are WNHNN and SYGVQD (reference sequence). The V end was cut by 6 bases, the J end by 2 bases, with 10 bases between. CDR3 length equals 13 residues. This chain's CDR3 is CASSIDINTEAFF. The CDR3, as DNA: TGCGCCAGCAGCATCGACATCAACACTGAAGCTTTCTTT.